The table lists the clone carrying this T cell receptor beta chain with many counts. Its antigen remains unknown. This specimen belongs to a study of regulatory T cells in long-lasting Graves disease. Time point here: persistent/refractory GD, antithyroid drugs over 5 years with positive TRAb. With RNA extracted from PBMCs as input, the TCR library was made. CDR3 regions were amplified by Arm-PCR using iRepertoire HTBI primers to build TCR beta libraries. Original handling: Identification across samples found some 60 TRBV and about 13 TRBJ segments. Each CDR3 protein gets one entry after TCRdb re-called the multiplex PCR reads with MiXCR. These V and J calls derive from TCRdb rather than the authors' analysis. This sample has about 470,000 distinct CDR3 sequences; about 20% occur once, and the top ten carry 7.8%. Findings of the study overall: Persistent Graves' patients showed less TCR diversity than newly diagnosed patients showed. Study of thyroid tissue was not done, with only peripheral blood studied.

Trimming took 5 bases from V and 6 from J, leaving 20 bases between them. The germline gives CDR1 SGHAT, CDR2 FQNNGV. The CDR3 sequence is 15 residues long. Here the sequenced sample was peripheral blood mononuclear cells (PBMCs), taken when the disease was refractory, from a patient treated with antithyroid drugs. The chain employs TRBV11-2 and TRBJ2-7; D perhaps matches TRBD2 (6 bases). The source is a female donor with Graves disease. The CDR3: CASSARGVSGGEQYF. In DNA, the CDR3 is TGTGCCAGCAGCGCCCGAGGAGTTAGCGGTGGCGAGCAGTACTTC.